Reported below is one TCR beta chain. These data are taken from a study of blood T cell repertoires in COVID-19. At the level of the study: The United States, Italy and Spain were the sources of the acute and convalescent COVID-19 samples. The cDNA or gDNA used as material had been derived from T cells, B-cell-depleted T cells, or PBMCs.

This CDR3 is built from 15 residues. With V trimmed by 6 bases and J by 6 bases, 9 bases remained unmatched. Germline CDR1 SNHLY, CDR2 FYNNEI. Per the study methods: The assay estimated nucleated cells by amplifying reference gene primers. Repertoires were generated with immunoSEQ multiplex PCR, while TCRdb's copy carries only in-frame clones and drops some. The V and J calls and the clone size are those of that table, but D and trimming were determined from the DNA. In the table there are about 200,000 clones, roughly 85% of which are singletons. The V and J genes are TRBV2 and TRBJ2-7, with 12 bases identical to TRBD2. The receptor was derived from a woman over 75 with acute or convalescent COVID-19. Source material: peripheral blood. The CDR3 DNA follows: TGTGCCAGCAGCGCTAGCGGGAGGGCGGGGATCGAGCAGTACTTC. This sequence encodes CASSASGRAGIEQYF.